This T cell receptor (beta chain) appears in the sequencing data of a study of molecular identifiers for immune sequencing clone quantification. Whole-study findings and limits: Spiked Jurkat TCR RNA equivalent to one cell reportedly surfaced among some 1 million naive cells. The study found clones above 20 RNA copies held over 98% of effector molecules and under 1% in naive cells.

TCRdb ran MiXCR on the PCR reads and lists one entry per CDR3 protein. The data show approximately 590,000 distinct CDR3 sequences, roughly 23% seen once. As to this clonotype: Its target is not known.

The CDR3 totals 13 residues. The germline gives CDR1 MNHEY, CDR2 SVGAGI. The J segment lost 6 bases and the V segment lost 4 bases, leaving 5 bases of the junction unmatched. The clonotype was recovered from a human donor in good health. Some libraries in this study had Jurkat cell RNA spiked in. The chain employs TRBV6-5 and TRBJ2-7; 8 nucleotides agree with TRBD1. Material: naive CD8+ T cells from blood, with Jurkat cell RNA spiked in. Indicated subset: FACS-sorted CD8+CD4-CCR7+CD45RA+ naive T cells. CDR3 loop: CASSWTGFREQYF. DNA for the CDR3: TGTGCCAGCAGTTGGACAGGGTTTCGCGAGCAGTACTTC.